This TCR beta chain was captured by sequencing in a study of OX40 agonist ivuxolimab in advanced cancers. With regard to the full study: Ivuxolimab, which targeted the costimulatory receptor OX40 (CD134), was an agonistic, fully human IgG2 monoclonal antibody. The point of sequencing TCRbeta in the periphery was to test whether ivuxolimab changed TCR sequence diversity and drove clonal T-cell expansion. Partial responses occurred in three dose-escalation patients: two with cutaneous melanoma and one with hepatocellular carcinoma. The paper covers the monotherapy dose-escalation part of the phase I ivuxolimab trial, which included N of about 50 patients. A male proportion of 82.7% and a mean age of roughly 58 years, ranging from about 23 to 90, were recorded for the dose-escalation cohort. Intravenous ivuxolimab was administered to patients every 2 weeks at six dose levels: 0.01, 0.1, 0.3, 1.5, 3 and 10 mg/kg. Of the 50 to 55 dose-escalation patients, hepatocellular carcinoma was present in around 20, melanoma in approximately 15, renal cell carcinoma in 9 and head and neck cancer in 9. Prior anti-PD-1, anti-PD-L1 or anti-CTLA-4 therapy was permitted, and about two fifths of dose-escalation patients had received checkpoint inhibitors.

Genomic DNA was isolated from the sorted cells so that the TCRbeta CDR3 region could be sequenced. TCRbeta CDR3 regions were sequenced using the immunoSEQ Assay. The table comes from immuneACCESS by way of TCRdb, which keeps in-frame sequences with V and J called. Part of the clones is missing from these tables; in studies checked, under half for an unresolved V gene and the rest for unknown reasons. Within this sample are 75,000 to 95,000 clones, with roughly 90% of them counted one time only. Over 8% of the sample comes from the top ten. Notes on this clone: Its antigen target is currently unknown. The record has no base qualities; no much larger clone is one base away.

From the cysteine up to the phenylalanine, the CDR3 has a length of 20 residues. The sequence is cut down to CDR3 DNA, 60 bases in frame from base 1. The germline V gene (reference sequence) specifies MNHEY as CDR1 and SMNVEV as CDR2. V has 3 bases trimmed and J has 3 bases trimmed; junction bases matching no gene number 16. The paper as a whole reports these results and caveats: Clonal expansion of both CD4+ and CD8+ blood T cells was observed from baseline to week 6 at doses 0.1 to 3.0 mg/kg. Which antigens the clonally expanded peripheral T cells were specific for was not determined. Low levels of normalized T-cell clonal expansion were also seen in some patients who did not respond. In the 0.1-3.0 mg/kg groups, partial responders were among the patients with the lowest normalized peripheral clonal expansion, particularly in CD8+ T cells. On average, CD8+ T cells showed more expanded clones than CD4+ T cells after ivuxolimab.

The trial excluded patients who had a history of autoimmune disease or were on systemic immunosuppression. Peripheral blood for TCR sequencing was collected from all dose cohorts at baseline, on cycle 4 day 1, and on cycle 7 day 1. Samples came from an open-label, multicenter, first-in-human phase I dose-escalation trial of ivuxolimab. Adults with locally advanced or metastatic head and neck squamous cell, hepatocellular, melanoma or renal cell carcinoma were enrolled in the trial. Before TCR sequencing, CD4+ and CD8+ T cells were separately sorted from peripheral blood. Specimen: CD4+ or CD8+ T cells sorted from blood, collected in a trial of the OX40 agonist ivuxolimab. The sequence came from an adult with an advanced solid tumor such as melanoma, head and neck, liver or kidney cancer. The chain employs TRBV27 and TRBJ2-3, and TRBD2 aligns with 12 junction nucleotides. The CDR3 protein: CASSFSPRTSGKTRTDTQYF. The DNA is TGTGCCAGCAGTTTCAGTCCCAGGACTAGCGGGAAAACAAGAACAGATACGCAGTATTTT.